Presented here are 11 T cell receptor beta chains from one specimen sequenced in a study of cytomegalovirus exposure and HLA in healthy donors. PCR involved 60 Vbeta and 13 Jbeta primers. Measured with immunoSEQ multiplex PCR; TCRdb has only the in-frame clones, and not every one. The sample gives fewer than 120,000 clones, around 87% of which show up once; 1.5% to 2% is in the top ten. The specimen sequenced was PBMCs. The receptor set was obtained from a middle-aged man in good health and CMV-seronegative.

CDR3 loop: CSAPGTGFAGMNTEAFF. Written as DNA, the CDR3 is TGCAGCGCACCCGGGACAGGGTTCGCAGGGATGAACACTGAAGCTTTCTTT. This sequence joins TRBV29-1 and TRBJ1-1; 9 nucleotides match TRBD1. The CDR3 length is 17 residues. V was pared by 7 bases and J by 0 bases, with 15 bases of the junction left unmatched. In germline, CDR1 is SQVTM, CDR2 ANQGSEA.

This clone was recorded once. The chain employs TRBV5-6 and TRBJ2-7; no reliable D call. The CDR3 contains 14 residues. V dropped 0 bases and J dropped 3 bases, with 10 bases sitting between them. Germline CDR1 SGHDT, CDR2 YYEEEE. Written as DNA, the CDR3 is TGTGCCAGCAGCTTGGCCAGACTCAACTACGAGCAGTACTTC. Its protein product is CASSLARLNYEQYF. Drawing the rest from reference TRBV5-6 and TRBJ2-7, the complete variable domain is DAGVTQSPTHLIKTRGQQVTLRCSPKSGHDTVSWYQQALGQGPQFIFQYYEEEERQRGNFPDRFSGHQFPNYSSELNVNALLLGDSALYLCASSLARLNYEQYFGPGTRLTVT.

The chain is built from TRBV10-1 and TRBJ2-4, with D possibly matching TRBD1 (6 bases). V dropped 8 bases and J dropped 11 bases, with 25 bases sitting between them. The CDR3 is made up of 15 amino acids. Germline CDR1 and CDR2: WNHNN and SYGVQD (reference sequence). The CDR3 reads CASPTCSDSKGVQYF. Here the CDR3 DNA reads TGCGCCAGCCCGACCTGTAGCGACTCCAAGGGGGTTCAGTACTTC.

This chain uses TRBV18 with TRBJ2-5, with 8 bases aligning to TRBD1. CDR1 and CDR2 (germline): KGHSH, LQKENI. The CDR3 runs to 14 residues. V shed 7 bases and J 0 bases; nucleotides not matched to a gene: 4. In DNA, the CDR3 is TGTGCCAGCTGCCGGGACAGGTACCAAGAGACCCAGTACTTC. Translating gives CASCRDRYQETQYF.

This chain joins TRBV18 and TRBJ1-2, with D possibly matching TRBD1 (6 bases). This CDR3 comprises 14 residues. The V gene's germline CDR1 is KGHSH and CDR2 LQKENI. The V gene lost 3 bases and the J gene lost 7 bases, with 15 bases spanning the gap. The chain's CDR3 is CASSPPGQSSGYTF. The CDR3 DNA reads as TGTGCCAGCTCACCTCCCGGACAGAGTAGTGGCTACACCTTC.

V gene TRBV7-2 combines with J gene TRBJ2-5; 15 nucleotides agree with TRBD2. The CDR3 loop spans 17 amino acids. Germline CDR1 SGHTA, CDR2 FQGNSA. J lost 2 bases, V lost 5 bases, and 6 bases had no gene match. The CDR3 DNA follows: TGTGCCAGCAGCCAAGGGACTAGCGGGGGGAGGCAAGAGACCCAGTACTTC. Translation: CASSQGTSGGRQETQYF.

The chain uses TRBV7-2 and TRBJ2-7; possible D gene TRBD1, 6 bases. Trimming removed 3 bases at V and 0 bases at J, with 12 bases between. This CDR3 region has 15 residues. Germline V gene lookup returns CDR1 SGHTA and CDR2 FQGNSA. CDR3 protein: CASSFAGTSSYEQYF. In nucleotides, the CDR3 is TGTGCCAGCAGCTTCGCAGGGACAAGCTCCTACGAGCAGTACTTC. The full variable domain, rest sourced from reference TRBV7-2 and TRBJ2-7, is GAGVSQSPSNKVTEKGKDVELRCDPISGHTALYWYRQSLGQGLEFLIYFQGNSAPDKSGLPSDRFSAERTGGSVSTLTIQRTQQEDSAVYLCASSFAGTSSYEQYFGPGTRLTVT.

The genes are TRBV5-6 and TRBJ2-7, with D unclear. The V gene's germline CDR1 is SGHDT and CDR2 YYEEEE. The CDR3 is 13 residues long. V lost 0 bases to trimming and J lost 2 bases, with 6 bases between them. CDR3 in DNA: TGTGCCAGCAGCTTGGGACATCCCTACGAGCAGTACTTC. This translates into CASSLGHPYEQYF.

This clone occurred once. The gene calls are TRBV5-1 and TRBJ2-3; no reliable D call. This CDR3 contains 13 residues. The V and J ends lost 0 bases and 2 bases respectively, with 4 bases between them. Germline CDR1 reads SGHRS; CDR2 reads YFSETQ. The CDR3 is CASSLDNTDTQYF. CDR3 nucleotides: TGCGCCAGCAGCTTGGACAACACAGATACGCAGTATTTT.

The V and J genes are TRBV9 and TRBJ2-3, with a tentative D call TRBD2 (7 bases). CDR3 length: 16 amino acids. The V and J ends lost 0 bases and 3 bases respectively, with 14 bases between them. Germline values: CDR1 SGDLS, CDR2 YYNGEE. The CDR3 DNA is TGTGCCAGCAGCGTAGAAGAGGGGGGGCGGACAGATACGCAGTATTTT. Amino acid sequence: CASSVEEGGRTDTQYF.

The chain links TRBV5-1 to TRBJ1-2; D is perhaps TRBD1 (5 bases). The CDR3 contains 14 residues. The V gene lost 0 bases and the J gene lost 6 bases, with 12 bases spanning the gap. Looked up from germline, CDR1 is SGHRS and CDR2 is YFSETQ. The CDR3 DNA reads TGCGCCAGCAGCTTGGTTTCAGGGCTTCATGGCTACACCTTC. It codes for CASSLVSGLHGYTF.